The T cell receptor (beta chain) under discussion was sequenced for a study of cytomegalovirus exposure and HLA in healthy donors. Whole-study results and caveats: TCR beta sequences reportedly predicted the HLA-A and HLA-B alleles of most subjects accurately. Common viral pathogens were later found to be apparently linked to several of the most significant clusters. 87-base-pair reads could not separate some V segments, including TRBV6-2 and TRBV6-3.

Turning to this clone: Antigen unknown.

Unmatched junction bases numbered 12, after V lost 8 bases and J lost 2 bases. CDR3 length equals 15 residues. CDR1 and CDR2 (germline): MDHEN, SYDVKM. Both 60 Vbeta primers and 13 Jbeta primers went into the PCR. Using immunoSEQ multiplex PCR, the repertoire was profiled, and TCRdb retains in-frame clones only, with some absent. The table lists approximately 150,000 clones, about 83% of them singletons. This TCR derives from a girl aged 10 to 17 in good health and CMV-seropositive. This sequence joins TRBV28 and TRBJ2-7, with TRBD1 matching 7 bases. The specimen sequenced was PBMCs. The CDR3 loop reads CASLAFSGGPYEQYF. CDR3 coding DNA: TGTGCCAGCCTAGCTTTCTCAGGGGGACCCTACGAGCAGTACTTC. The entire variable domain, with the rest obtained from reference TRBV28 and TRBJ2-7, is as follows: DVKVTQSSRYLVKRTGEKVFLECVQDMDHENMFWYRQDPGLGLRLIYFSYDVKMKEKGDIPEGYSVSREKKERFSLILESASTNQTSMYLCASLAFSGGPYEQYFGPGTRLTVT.